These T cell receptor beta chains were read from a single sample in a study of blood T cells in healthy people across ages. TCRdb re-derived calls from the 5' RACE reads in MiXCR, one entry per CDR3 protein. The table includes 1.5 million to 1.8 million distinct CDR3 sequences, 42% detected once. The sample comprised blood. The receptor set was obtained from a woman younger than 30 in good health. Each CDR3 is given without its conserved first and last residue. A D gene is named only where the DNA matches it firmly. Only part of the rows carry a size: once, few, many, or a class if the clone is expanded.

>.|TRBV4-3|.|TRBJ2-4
ASSQDEGWDIQY
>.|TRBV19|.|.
ASTRSRDGHYEQY
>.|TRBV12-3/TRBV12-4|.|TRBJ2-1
ASSMTTHNEQF
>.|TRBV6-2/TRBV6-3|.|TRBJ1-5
ASSYRRGTGNQPQH
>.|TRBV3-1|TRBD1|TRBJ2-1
ANSRDRVNEQF
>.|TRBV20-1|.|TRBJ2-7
SASLERLSYEQY
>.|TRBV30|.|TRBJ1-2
AWSVLPTYYGYT
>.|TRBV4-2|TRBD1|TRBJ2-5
ASSQSGQGETQY
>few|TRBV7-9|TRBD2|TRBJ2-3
ASSGISAGYSDTQY
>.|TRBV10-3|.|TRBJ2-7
AISESSRPLFSYEQY
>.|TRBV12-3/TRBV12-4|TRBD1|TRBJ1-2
ASRSGTDNYGYA
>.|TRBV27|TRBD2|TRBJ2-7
ATSLGLAGPYEQY
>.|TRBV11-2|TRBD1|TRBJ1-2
ASSLGPIDRVDGYT
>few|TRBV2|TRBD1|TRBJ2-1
ASRETGGFSYEQF
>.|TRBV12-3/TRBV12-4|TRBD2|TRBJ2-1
ASSLGLTSGTYNEQF
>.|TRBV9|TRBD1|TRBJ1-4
ASSPTQGAVSEKLF
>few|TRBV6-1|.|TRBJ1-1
ASREQELMNTEAF
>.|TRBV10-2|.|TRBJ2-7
ASSEAGGRNYEQY
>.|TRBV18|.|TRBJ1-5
ASSALGTVHSNQPQH
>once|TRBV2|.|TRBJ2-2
ASSVEWRTGELF
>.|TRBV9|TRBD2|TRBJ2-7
ASSVNSGGLYEQY
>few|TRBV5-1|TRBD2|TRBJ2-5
ASSLAPSGGETQY
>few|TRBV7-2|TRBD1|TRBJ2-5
ASSLETGRRQY
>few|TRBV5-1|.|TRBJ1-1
ASSFRHRDTEAF
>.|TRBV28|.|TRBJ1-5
ASSLKTGGRDQPQH
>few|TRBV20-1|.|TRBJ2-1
SAKPGSNNEQF
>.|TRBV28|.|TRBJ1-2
ATEGDYGYT
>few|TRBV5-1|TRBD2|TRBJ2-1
ASSYGTSGVDEQF
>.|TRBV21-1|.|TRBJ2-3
ASSKAASGACDTQY
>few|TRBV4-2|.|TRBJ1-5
ASSQEALSNQPQH